This is a list of T cell receptor beta chains from one sample in a study of T-cell reconstitution after alpha-beta-depleted transplantation in children. MiXCR, applied by TCRdb to the PCR reads, yields one record per CDR3 protein. Of about 360,000 distinct CDR3 sequences in the sample, roughly 14% are singletons; the top ten hold approximately 4.3%. Sequencing used PBMCs, obtained from the stem cell graft. These receptors were collected from a human donor who donated a stem cell graft to a child with Fanconi anemia. Both conserved end residues are part of each CDR3. A D gene is named only where the DNA matches it firmly. Rows may omit the clone size; those that give it use once, few, many or a size class.

cdr3_length	d_call	v_call	j_call	clone_size	cdr3_aa	cdr3_nt
15	.	TRBV20-1	TRBJ1-3	many	CSASLGGQFGNTIYF	TGCAGTGCTAGTTTGGGGGGCCAATTCGGAAACACCATATATTTT
16	TRBD2	TRBV20-1	TRBJ2-5	.	CSALPGRGGALETQYF	TGCAGTGCCCTACCAGGACGCGGGGGGGCCCTCGAGACCCAGTACTTC
16	.	TRBV4-3	TRBJ1-3	few	CASSQVVSTSGNTIYF	TGCGCCAGCAGCCAAGTAGTATCGACATCTGGAAACACCATATATTTT
15	.	TRBV3-1	TRBJ2-7	.	CASSHDFKDAYEQYF	TGTGCCAGCAGCCATGACTTCAAGGACGCCTACGAGCAGTACTTC
16	TRBD2	TRBV4-2	TRBJ2-1	.	CASSQEGSGGEGEQFF	TGTGCCAGCAGCCAAGAGGGCAGCGGGGGGGAGGGTGAGCAGTTCTTC
15	.	TRBV4-3	TRBJ1-2	.	CASSQDGTELYGYTF	TGCGCCAGCAGCCAAGACGGGACTGAATTATATGGCTACACCTTC
15	TRBD1	TRBV30	TRBJ1-1	.	CAWRGDSIINTEAFF	TGTGCCTGGAGAGGGGACAGTATCATAAACACTGAAGCTTTCTTT
18	TRBD2	TRBV20-1	TRBJ2-3	.	CSARGQRRGVGGTDTQYF	TGCAGTGCTAGAGGTCAACGGCGGGGGGTCGGAGGCACAGATACGCAGTATTTT
14	TRBD1	TRBV7-9	TRBJ2-7	.	CASSHRDRVGEQYF	TGTGCCAGCAGTCACCGGGACAGGGTAGGCGAGCAGTACTTC
15	.	TRBV5-5	TRBJ2-3	.	CASSLLGGRTDTQYF	TGTGCCAGCAGCCTCCTCGGGGGCCGCACAGATACGCAGTATTTT
13	.	TRBV29-1	TRBJ1-1	.	CSVDFQGGTEAFF	TGCAGCGTAGATTTTCAGGGTGGCACTGAAGCTTTCTTT
15	.	TRBV11-2	TRBJ1-1	few	CASSLATGARTEAFF	TGTGCCAGCAGCTTAGCAACGGGGGCGCGCACTGAAGCTTTCTTT
13	.	TRBV27	TRBJ2-1	medium-sized	CASGRGMDNEQFF	TGTGCCAGCGGCAGGGGAATGGACAATGAGCAGTTCTTC
13	.	TRBV5-6	TRBJ1-1	many	CASSPTENTEAFF	TGTGCCAGCAGCCCTACCGAGAACACTGAAGCTTTCTTT
14	.	TRBV4-1	TRBJ2-5	.	CASSLTAARETQYF	TGCGCCAGCAGCCTGACAGCCGCTCGGGAGACCCAGTACTTC